The 11 T cell receptor beta chains listed next were all sequenced from one sample in a study of blood T cell repertoires in COVID-19. The assay was immunoSEQ multiplex PCR, and TCRdb's table has in-frame clones only and misses some. The sample gives about 500,000 clones, roughly 87% of which show up once; 0.9% is in the top ten. The sequencing sample was made of peripheral blood. These receptors were collected from a man aged 18 to 30 with COVID-19, enrolled during active disease.

As regards this clone: In the same sample, other DNA sequences code for this CDR3. V gene TRBV18 combines with J gene TRBJ1-3, with 7 positions matching TRBD1. Trimming took 3 bases from V and 2 from J; bases not matched to a gene: 4. This CDR3 is 15 amino acids long. From germline, CDR1 is KGHSH and CDR2 LQKENI. The DNA for the CDR3 is TGTGCCAGCTCACCTGACAGGGACACTGGAAACACCATATATTTT. Encoded protein: CASSPDRDTGNTIYF. Full variable domain (missing parts from reference TRBV18 and TRBJ1-3): NAGVMQNPRHLVRRRGQEARLRCSPMKGHSHVYWYRQLPEEGLKFMVYLQKENIIDESGMPKERFSAEFPKEGPSILRIQQVVRGDSAAYFCASSPDRDTGNTIYFGEGSWLTVV.

This sequence joins TRBV7-9 and TRBJ1-2; D is uncertain. V gave up 5 bases and J gave up 4 bases, with 5 bases separating them. Looked up from germline, CDR1 is SEHNR and CDR2 is FQNEAQ (reference sequence). The CDR3 has 11 residues. The CDR3 reads CASSPGYGYTF. The CDR3 DNA reads as TGTGCCAGCAGCCCCGGCTATGGCTACACCTTC.

The chain combines TRBV11-1 with TRBJ2-1; weak D call: TRBD2 (6 bases). Germline loops: CDR1 SGHAT, CDR2 FQDESV (reference sequence). The germline V and J ends were trimmed by 5 bases and 6 bases, with 17 bases remaining between them. The CDR3 contains 15 residues. The CDR3 protein is CASSPPGLISNEQFF. CDR3 DNA sequence: TGTGCCAGCAGCCCTCCGGGACTGATATCCAATGAGCAGTTCTTC.

The V call is TRBV5-1, the J call TRBJ2-7, with D uncertain. The V gene's germline CDR1 is SGHRS and CDR2 YFSETQ. The CDR3 spans 13 residues. Trimming left V 2 bases short and J 3 bases short, with 9 bases between. The CDR3 coding sequence is TGCGCCAGCAGCTTATCGGCAGGCTACGAGCAGTACTTC. Its protein product is CASSLSAGYEQYF.

This chain joins TRBV2 and TRBJ1-1; D gene ambiguous. Germline CDR1 and CDR2: SNHLY and FYNNEI. V shed 0 bases and J shed 0 bases, with 8 bases lying between them. There are 15 residues in the CDR3. The CDR3 here is CASSEANSLNTEAFF. CDR3 nucleotides: TGTGCCAGCAGTGAAGCTAACAGCTTGAACACTGAAGCTTTCTTT.

This chain links TRBV11-2 with TRBJ2-2; weak D call: TRBD2 (6 bases). The CDR3 has 16 residues. Germline V gives CDR1 SGHAT, CDR2 FQNNGV. V was cut by 1 base and J by 5 bases, with 14 bases left in between. The CDR3 loop is CASSLVALAGTGELFF. CDR3 bases: TGTGCCAGCAGCTTAGTTGCACTAGCAGGGACCGGGGAGCTGTTTTTT.

The genes are TRBV5-1 and TRBJ2-1, with a tentative D call TRBD1 (6 bases). The V gene lost 4 bases and the J gene lost 0 bases, with 11 bases spanning the gap. The V gene's germline CDR1 is SGHRS and CDR2 YFSETQ. The CDR3 covers 15 residues. The CDR3 DNA follows: TGCGCCAGCAGCCAGGGGTCGAGCTCCTACAATGAGCAGTTCTTC. Residues: CASSQGSSSYNEQFF.

This sequence joins TRBV4-2 and TRBJ1-6; 7 bases match TRBD1. The CDR3 extends over 17 amino acids. The V gene's germline CDR1 is LGHNA and CDR2 YNFKEQ. With 3 bases clipped from V and 1 base from J, the junction kept 6 bases outside the gene matches. The CDR3 loop is CASSHTGDRSYNSPLHF. Here the CDR3 DNA reads TGTGCCAGCAGCCATACAGGGGACCGGTCCTATAATTCACCCCTCCACTTT.

This clone was observed a single time. The rearrangement uses TRBV12-3 or TRBV12-4 and TRBJ2-7, with D perhaps matching TRBD2 (6 bases). V lost 7 bases and J 10 bases, leaving 14 bases between the germline ends. This CDR3 comprises 11 residues. The CDR3 region is CASTLGGEQYF. CDR3 coding DNA: TGTGCCAGCACCCTCGGAGGGGAACAGTACTTC.

This clone was seen just once. CDR3 region: CASSPVAGGHNEQFF. CDR3 sequence (DNA): TGCGCCAGCAGCCCCGTAGCGGGGGGCCACAATGAGCAGTTCTTC. The chain uses TRBV4-1 and TRBJ2-1; 10 positions agree with TRBD2. Germline values: CDR1 MGHRA, CDR2 YSYEKL. After removal of 4 bases from V and 5 bases from J, the junction contained 5 bases not matched to a gene. This CDR3 is built from 15 residues.

The chain combines TRBV7-8 with TRBJ2-7; 11 bases map to TRBD2. The CDR3 totals 15 residues. J lost 6 bases, V lost 5 bases, and 9 bases had no gene match. CDR1 is SGHVS and CDR2 is FQNEAQ in the germline V gene. CDR3 in amino acids: CASSPATSGRAEQYF. DNA for the CDR3: TGTGCCAGCAGCCCCGCCACTAGCGGGAGAGCCGAGCAGTACTTC.